A single sample gave rise to the 9 T cell receptor beta chains below, sequenced in a study of siplizumab effects on memory and regulatory T cells. A 37°C coculture lasting 6 days was applied to the mixed lymphocyte reaction cells. Repertoires were generated with immunoSEQ multiplex PCR, while TCRdb's copy carries only in-frame clones and drops some. The data show about 10,000 clones, around 42% seen once. Their recognized antigens are unknown. Material: CFSE-low (dividing) CD4+ T cells sorted from an allogeneic mixed lymphocyte reaction. These receptors all stem from a human donor in good health; the cells came from an allogeneic mixed lymphocyte reaction.

V and J are TRBV21-1 and TRBJ2-1; TRBD2 reflects the table's D call only, with no check against the DNA. TRBV21-1 is tagged as a pseudogene. The CDR3 is 12 amino acids. CDR3 bases: TGTGCCAGCAGCTATGCGGCTACGGAGCAGTTCTTC. Protein product: CASSYAATEQFF.

V usage is TRBV7-8 and J usage is TRBJ2-7; 9 positions match TRBD2. Germline CDR1 is SGHVS and CDR2 is FQNEAQ. The V and J ends lost 5 bases and 3 bases, in that order; junction bases with no gene match: 8. The CDR3 sequence is 15 residues long. The CDR3 sequence: CASSHTTSGFYEQYF. Here the CDR3 DNA reads TGTGCCAGCAGCCACACGACTAGCGGATTCTACGAGCAGTACTTC.

This clone was seen a single time. Germline is not matched at one junction end, which may reflect a read error. The genes are TRBV5-4 and TRBJ2-3; TRBD1 matches 9 bases. Germline V CDR1 and CDR2: SGHNT, YYREEE (reference sequence). There are 14 residues in the CDR3. This chain's CDR3 is CASRLDRGPDTQYF. The DNA of the CDR3 is TGTGCCAGCAGATTGGACAGGGGCCCAGATACGCAGTATTTT.

The chain employs TRBV2 and TRBJ1-4; 9 nucleotides agree with TRBD1. V dropped 7 bases and J dropped 6; count of bases not matched to a gene: 6. Germline CDR1 reads SNHLY; CDR2 reads FYNNEI. CDR3 size: 14 residues. CDR3: CASNGRDRDEKLFF. As DNA, the CDR3 is TGTGCCAGCAATGGACGGGACAGGGATGAAAAACTGTTTTTT.

Judged by abundance, this clone is medium-sized (0.01 to 0.1%). This chain uses TRBV28 with TRBJ1-1; D ambiguous. The length of the CDR3 is 14 residues. The ends were cut back, 2 bases at V and 7 bases at J, with 14 bases in the middle. The germline CDR1 and CDR2 sequences are MDHEN and SYDVKM. In DNA, the CDR3 is TGTGCCAGCAGTTTAAAGTGGAAGAATAGTGAAGCTTTCTTT. Its translation is CASSLKWKNSEAFF. The full variable domain, its missing parts supplied by reference TRBV28 and TRBJ1-1, is DVKVTQSSRYLVKRTGEKVFLECVQDMDHENMFWYRQDPGLGLRLIYFSYDVKMKEKGDIPEGYSVSREKKERFSLILESASTNQTSMYLCASSLKWKNSEAFFGQGTRLTVV.

This chain connects TRBV27 to TRBJ1-5, with a tentative D call TRBD1 (5 bases). The V gene lost 8 bases and the J gene lost 6 bases, with 14 bases spanning the gap. The CDR3 is 13 residues long. CDR1 MNHEY and CDR2 SMNVEV come from the germline V gene (reference sequence). DNA of the CDR3: TGTGCCAGCCCTAGGCAGGGTCTTCAGCCCCAGCATTTT. This codes for CASPRQGLQPQHF.

The genes are TRBV7-2 and TRBJ1-1, with D uncertain. Trimming cost V 4 bases and J 4 bases, with 13 bases left between them. This CDR3 contains 14 residues. Germline V gene sequence: CDR1 SGHTA, CDR2 FQGNSA. The CDR3 bases are TGTGCCAGCAGCTCCTTTACGTTTGGCACTGAAGCTTTCTTT. This encodes CASSSFTFGTEAFF.

The gene calls are TRBV15 and TRBJ1-6; the D is unclear. This CDR3 is 17 amino acids long. Germline CDR1 reads LNHNV; CDR2 reads YYDKDF (reference sequence). Trimming pared 3 bases from V and 11 bases from J, leaving 23 bases between. CDR3 DNA sequence: TGTGCCACCAGCAGTCAGCCCCCGGGCCACAGTAGGCCACCCCTCCACTTT. Translation gives CATSSQPPGHSRPPLHF.

This clone turned up a few times. The CDR3 sequence: CASSQTGGFSYEQYF. CDR3 DNA sequence: TGTGCCAGCAGCCAAACGGGGGGGTTCTCCTACGAGCAGTACTTC. This chain connects TRBV6-5 to TRBJ2-7; TRBD2 agrees at 8 bases. After removal of 6 bases from V and 0 bases from J, the junction contained 7 bases not matched to a gene. The CDR3 extends over 15 amino acids. In germline, CDR1 is MNHEY, CDR2 SVGAGI.